This TCR beta chain was recorded in a study of blood T cell repertoires in COVID-19. Trimming left V 4 bases short and J 5 bases short, with 20 bases between. The germline V gene encodes CDR1 SGDLS and CDR2 YYNGEE. This CDR3 region has 16 residues. The protocol was immunoSEQ multiplex PCR, while the TCRdb copy is restricted to in-frame clones and leaves out a portion. The data contain some 72,000 clones, over 80% of them singletons. Sequenced sample: peripheral blood. The sequence was collected from a man aged 45-65 years with COVID-19, enrolled during active disease. J is TRBJ2-3 and V is TRBV9, with a tentative D call TRBD1 (5 bases). This chain's CDR3 is CASSPSGRAGGDTQYF. Written as DNA, the CDR3 is TGTGCCAGCAGCCCCTCGGGCAGGGCTGGTGGAGATACGCAGTATTTT. Complete variable domain (other parts from reference TRBV9 and TRBJ2-3): DSGVTQTPKHLITATGQRVTLRCSPRSGDLSVYWYQQSLDQGLQFLIQYYNGEERAKGNILERFSAQQFPDLHSELNLSSLELGDSALYFCASSPSGRAGGDTQYFGPGTRLTVL.